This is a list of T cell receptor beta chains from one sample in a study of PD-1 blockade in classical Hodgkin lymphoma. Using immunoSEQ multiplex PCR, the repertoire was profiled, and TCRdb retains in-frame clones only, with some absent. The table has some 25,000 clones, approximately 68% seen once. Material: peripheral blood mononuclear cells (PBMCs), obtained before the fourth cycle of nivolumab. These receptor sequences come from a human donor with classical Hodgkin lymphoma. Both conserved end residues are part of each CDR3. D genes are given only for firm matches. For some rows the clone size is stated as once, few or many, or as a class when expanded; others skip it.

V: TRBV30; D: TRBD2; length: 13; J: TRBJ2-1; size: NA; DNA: TGTGCCTGGAGTCCGGGGGGCTACAATGAGCAGTTCTTC; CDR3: CAWSPGGYNEQFF
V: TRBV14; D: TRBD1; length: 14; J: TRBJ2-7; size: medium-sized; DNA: TGTGCCAGCAGCCATCGGGACAGACACTACGAGCAGTACTTC; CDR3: CASSHRDRHYEQYF
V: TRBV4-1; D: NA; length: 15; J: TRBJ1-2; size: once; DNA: TGCGCCAGCAGCAATCACAACCGAAAGACCTATGGCTACACCTTC; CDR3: CASSNHNRKTYGYTF
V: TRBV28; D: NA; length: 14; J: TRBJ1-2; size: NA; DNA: TGTGCCAGCTTGCCGGGACAAGAGCTCTATGGCTACACCTTC; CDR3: CASLPGQELYGYTF
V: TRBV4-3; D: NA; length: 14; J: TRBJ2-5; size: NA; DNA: TGCGCCAGCAGTCTTACCCAGAGGCAAGAGACCCAGTACTTC; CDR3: CASSLTQRQETQYF
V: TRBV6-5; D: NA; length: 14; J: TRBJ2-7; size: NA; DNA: TGTGCCAGCAGTTACGGTGCAGGGGTGAACGAGCAGTACTTC; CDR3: CASSYGAGVNEQYF
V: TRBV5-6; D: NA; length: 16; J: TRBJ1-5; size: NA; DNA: TGTGCCAGCAGCTCGTACGATGCTGGGACCAATCAGCCCCAGCATTTT; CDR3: CASSSYDAGTNQPQHF
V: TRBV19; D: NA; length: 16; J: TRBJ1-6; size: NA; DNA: TGTGCCAGTAGAGCGGAGGGGCTTCTGGGGAATTCACCCCTCCACTTT; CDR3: CASRAEGLLGNSPLHF
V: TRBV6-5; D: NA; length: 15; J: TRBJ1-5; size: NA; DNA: TGTGCCAGCAGATCATCAGGTGATAGCAATCAGCCCCAGCATTTT; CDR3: CASRSSGDSNQPQHF
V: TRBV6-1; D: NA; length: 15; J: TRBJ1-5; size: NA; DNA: TGTGCCAGCAGTGAAGCAAGACAGAGCAATCAGCCCCAGCATTTT; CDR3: CASSEARQSNQPQHF
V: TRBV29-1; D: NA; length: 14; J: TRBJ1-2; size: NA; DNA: TGCAGCGTGGGCGACGGTCCGGGGGTTCATGGCTACACCTTC; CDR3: CSVGDGPGVHGYTF
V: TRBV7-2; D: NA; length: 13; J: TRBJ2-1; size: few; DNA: TGTGCCAGCAGCTTCCAGGCCGGCAATGAGCAGTTCTTC; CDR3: CASSFQAGNEQFF
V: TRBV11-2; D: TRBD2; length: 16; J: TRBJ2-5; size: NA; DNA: TGTGCCAGCAGCCAAGATATTGGAGCGGGGGGAGAGACCCAGTACTTC; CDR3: CASSQDIGAGGETQYF
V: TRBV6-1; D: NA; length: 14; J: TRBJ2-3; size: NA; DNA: TGTGCCAGCACGCGGGAAAGAGGCACAGATACGCAGTATTTT; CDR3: CASTRERGTDTQYF
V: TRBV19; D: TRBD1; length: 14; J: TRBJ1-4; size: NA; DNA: TGTGCCAGTACCGAGGGGACAGGGAGTCGAAAACTGTTTTTT; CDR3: CASTEGTGSRKLFF
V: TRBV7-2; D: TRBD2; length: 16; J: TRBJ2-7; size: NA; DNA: TGTGCCAGCAGCGGTACTAGCGGCCTTAGCTCCTACGAGCAGTACTTC; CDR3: CASSGTSGLSSYEQYF
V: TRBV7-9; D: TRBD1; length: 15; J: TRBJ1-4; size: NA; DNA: TGTGCCAGCAGCCCCCAGGGGGGAGCTAATGAAAAACTGTTTTTT; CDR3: CASSPQGGANEKLFF
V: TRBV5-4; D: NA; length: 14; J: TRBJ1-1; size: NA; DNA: TGTGCCAGCAGCCAGGGACTGCAGAACACTGAAGCTTTCTTT; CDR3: CASSQGLQNTEAFF
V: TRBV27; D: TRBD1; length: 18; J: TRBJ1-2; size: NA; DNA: TGTGCCAGCAGACCACTACTCCCGCGCCGGGACAGTAACTATGGCTACACCTTC; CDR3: CASRPLLPRRDSNYGYTF
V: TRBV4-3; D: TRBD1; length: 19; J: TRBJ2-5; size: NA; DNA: TGCGCCAGCAGCCAAGATTTGGACAGGGGCGTTTCGTATCCAGAGACCCAGTACTTC; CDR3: CASSQDLDRGVSYPETQYF
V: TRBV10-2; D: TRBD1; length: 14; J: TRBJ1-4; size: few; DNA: TGCGCCAGCAGCGATTGGACAGGGGAAGAAAAACTGTTTTTT; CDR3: CASSDWTGEEKLFF
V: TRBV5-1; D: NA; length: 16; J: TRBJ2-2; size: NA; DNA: TGCGCCAGCAGCTTACAGGCGAACCCGAGAGCCGGGGAGCTGTTTTTC; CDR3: CASSLQANPRAGELFF
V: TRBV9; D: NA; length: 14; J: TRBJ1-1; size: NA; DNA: TGTGCCAGCAGCGTAGACAGCAGGGGCACTGAAGCTTTCTTT; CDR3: CASSVDSRGTEAFF
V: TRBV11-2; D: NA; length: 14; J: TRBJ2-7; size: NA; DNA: TGTGCCAGCAGCTTACGTCAGGGTGGAGGCGAGCAGTACTTC; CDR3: CASSLRQGGGEQYF
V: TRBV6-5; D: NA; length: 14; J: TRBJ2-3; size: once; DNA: TGTGCCAGCAGTTACTCGGGGCTCACAGATACGCAGTATTTT; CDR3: CASSYSGLTDTQYF
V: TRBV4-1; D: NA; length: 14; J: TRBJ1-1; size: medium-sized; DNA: TGCGCCAGCAGCCAAGGACAGCAGAACACTGAAGCTTTCTTT; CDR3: CASSQGQQNTEAFF
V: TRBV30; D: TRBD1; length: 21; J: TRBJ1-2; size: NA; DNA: TGTGCCTGGGGAAAGTCCGGGACAGGGGGCCTGGTGGACGATTCAAACTATGGCTACACCTTC; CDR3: CAWGKSGTGGLVDDSNYGYTF
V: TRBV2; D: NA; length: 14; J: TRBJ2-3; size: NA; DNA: TGTGCCAGCAGTGCGGAGGTAATCACAGATACGCAGTATTTT; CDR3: CASSAEVITDTQYF
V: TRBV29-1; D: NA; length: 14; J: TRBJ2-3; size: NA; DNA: TGCAGCGTTGATGGAGCGGGTCGAACAGATACGCAGTATTTT; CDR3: CSVDGAGRTDTQYF
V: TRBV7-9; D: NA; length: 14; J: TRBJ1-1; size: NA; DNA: TGTGCCAGCAGCTTAGCGGGGGCACCGCCTGAAGCTTTCTTT; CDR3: CASSLAGAPPEAFF
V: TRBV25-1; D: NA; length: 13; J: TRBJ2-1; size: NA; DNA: TGTGCCAGCAGTGGTTCCAGCGTCAATGAGCAGTTCTTC; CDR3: CASSGSSVNEQFF
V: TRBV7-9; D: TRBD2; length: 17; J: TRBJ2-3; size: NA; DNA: TGTGCCAGCAGCTCACGATACAACGGGGGGAGTGGAGATACGCAGTATTTT; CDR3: CASSSRYNGGSGDTQYF
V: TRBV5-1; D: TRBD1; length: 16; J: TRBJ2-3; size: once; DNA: TGCGCCAGCAGCCCGGGGACAGCCTCCGGCCGAGATACGCAGTATTTT; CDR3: CASSPGTASGRDTQYF